These 2 T cell receptor beta chains share one sample of origin, sequenced in a study of T cell repertoires in cytomegalovirus infection. One entry per CDR3 protein, called by TCRdb with MiXCR from the reads. Of under 250,000 distinct CDR3 sequences in the sample, around 12% are singletons; the top ten hold 1.5% to 2%. Specimen: PBMCs. The receptors originated from a human donor in good health (CMV status not recorded). Some clones in this sample may be carry-over from other donors' samples.

The V and J genes are TRBV15 and TRBJ2-1; D perhaps matches TRBD1 (7 bases). The CDR3 is 14 residues long. The germline V gene encodes CDR1 LNHNV and CDR2 YYDKDF (reference sequence). V was shortened by 0 bases and J by 7 bases, with 10 bases between the two germline ends. For the CDR3, the DNA is TGTGCCACCAGCAGAGACAGGGGGGAGAATGAGCAGTTCTTC. As protein: CATSRDRGENEQFF. Based on the CDR3 plus reference TRBV15 and TRBJ2-1, the full variable domain is DAMVIQNPRYQVTQFGKPVTLSCSQTLNHNVMYWYQQKSSQAPKLLFHYYDKDFNNEADTPDNFQSRRPNTSFCFLDIRSPGLGDTAMYLCATSRDRGENEQFFGPGTRLTVL.

The rearrangement uses TRBV10-3 and TRBJ1-2, with no clear D. This CDR3 spans 13 amino acids. Germline V gives CDR1 ENHRY, CDR2 SYGVKD. V was clipped by 2 bases and J by 4 bases, with 8 bases between them. CDR3 in amino acids: CAISELGSYGYTF. DNA for the CDR3: TGTGCCATCAGTGAGCTGGGGAGCTATGGCTACACCTTC.